The rows below give T cell receptor beta chains drawn from one sample of a study of T cells after yellow fever vaccination. TCRdb redid the calling of the 5' RACE reads with MiXCR, one entry per CDR3 protein. The data show 100,000 to 150,000 distinct CDR3 sequences, with roughly 6.8% seen just once and roughly 2.8% held by the top ten. The source was CD4+ T cells sorted from PBMCs, collected about 41 days after the first yellow fever vaccination. The receptors originated from a man aged 18 to 30 who received the YFV17D yellow fever vaccine. Both conserved end residues are part of each CDR3. Each record gives: clone size, J gene, D gene, V gene, CDR3 DNA, CDR3 protein. The D gene is left open where the match is weak. Only some rows state a clone size, as once, few, many or a class for expanded clones.

>.|TRBJ1-1|.|TRBV6-1
TGTGCCAGCAGTGAATACGGGACACTGAACACTGAAGCTTTCTTT
CASSEYGTLNTEAFF
>few|TRBJ1-6|.|TRBV7-9
TGTGCCAGCAGACATACAGGGCTGCGGCATAATTCACCCCTCCACTTT
CASRHTGLRHNSPLHF
>many|TRBJ2-7|TRBD2|TRBV7-2
TGTGCCAGCAGCTCCATTAGCGGGGGCGCCGAGCAGTACTTC
CASSSISGGAEQYF
>many|TRBJ2-6|.|TRBV12-3/TRBV12-4
TGTGCCAGCAGCCCCTCTTTACCCGGGGCCAACGTCCTGACTTTC
CASSPSLPGANVLTF
>many|TRBJ1-2|TRBD1|TRBV9
TGTGCCAGCAGCGTAGACCCACAGGGGCCTCGACCTGGCTACACCTTC
CASSVDPQGPRPGYTF
>.|TRBJ1-1|.|TRBV7-3
TGTGCCAGCAGCGCCCGGAGGGGAGGCACTGAAGCTTTCTTT
CASSARRGGTEAFF
>.|TRBJ2-1|.|TRBV29-1
TGCAGCGCTGGCAAGTTCCTGGACTCCTACAATGAGCAGTTCTTC
CSAGKFLDSYNEQFF
>many|TRBJ1-2|.|TRBV4-3
TGCGCCAGCAGCCAAGATATAGGACAGTCCTATGGCTACACCTTC
CASSQDIGQSYGYTF
>many|TRBJ1-1|.|TRBV2
TGTGCCAGCGGAGTCGTGTGGGACACTGAAGCTTTCTTT
CASGVVWDTEAFF
>many|TRBJ1-1|.|TRBV29-1
TGCAGCGTCGGTACCGATTATAGGGTGAACACTGAAGCTTTCTTT
CSVGTDYRVNTEAFF
>.|TRBJ2-2|.|TRBV5-6
TGTGCCAGCAGCTTGGTGAACACCGGGGAGCTGTTTTTT
CASSLVNTGELFF
>many|TRBJ2-2|.|TRBV10-3
TGTGCCATCAGTGTCTTCACCCCCTCGAACACCGGGGAGCTGTTTTTT
CAISVFTPSNTGELFF
>many|TRBJ2-5|.|TRBV7-2
TGTGCCAGCAGCTTATCGGGTGCGGGGGCCTCTGGGGAGACCCAGTACTTC
CASSLSGAGASGETQYF
>many|TRBJ2-4|.|TRBV4-1
TGCGCCAGCAGCCAAGGCGGGGCCAGGGGCTTAGCCAAAAACATTCAGTACTTC
CASSQGGARGLAKNIQYF
>.|TRBJ1-4|.|TRBV30
TGTGCCTGGAGAACGGGGGGACGCGAAAAACTGTTTTTT
CAWRTGGREKLFF
>many|TRBJ2-1|TRBD1|TRBV7-9
TGTGCCAGCAGTTTGACAGGGTGGGTCGATGAGCAGTTCTTC
CASSLTGWVDEQFF
>many|TRBJ2-3|.|TRBV4-2
TGTGCCAGCAGCCAAGATGTCAGGTCCGGAGATACGCAGTATTTT
CASSQDVRSGDTQYF
>many|TRBJ2-2|.|TRBV2
TGTGCCAGCAGTCTTGATTACACCGGGGAGCTGTTTTTT
CASSLDYTGELFF
>.|TRBJ2-5|TRBD2|TRBV11-1
TGTGCCAGCAGCTTCGGACTAGCGGGGAAAAGGGTAAAAGAGACCCAGTACTTC
CASSFGLAGKRVKETQYF
>many|TRBJ2-5|.|TRBV5-1
TGCGCCAGCAGCTCTGCTCTGGACGGGCTCCTTCAAGAGACCCAGTACTTC
CASSSALDGLLQETQYF
>many|TRBJ1-5|.|TRBV20-1
TGCAGTGCTAGAGACCCCACAGCGTCCCAGCATTTT
CSARDPTASQHF
>many|TRBJ1-1|.|TRBV19
TGTGCCAGTAGTATAGACGGACGGAACACTGAAGCTTTCTTT
CASSIDGRNTEAFF
>.|TRBJ1-2|TRBD1|TRBV5-1
TGCGACAGCAGGTTTACTTGGACAGGGGGAAATGGCTACACCTTC
CDSRFTWTGGNGYTF
>many|TRBJ2-4|.|TRBV20-1
TGCAGTGCTAGATGGGGGGCGCGGGGCATTCAGTACTTC
CSARWGARGIQYF
>few|TRBJ2-7|.|TRBV30
TGTGCCTGGAATGGGGTCACCTACGAGCAGTACTTC
CAWNGVTYEQYF
>many|TRBJ2-5|.|TRBV12-3/TRBV12-4
TGTGCCAGCAGTCTTGATAATCCACAAGCGACCCAGTACTTC
CASSLDNPQATQYF
>many|TRBJ1-4|.|TRBV5-1
TGCGCCAGCAGTCGGGGAACAGCAACTAATGAAAAACTGTTTTTT
CASSRGTATNEKLFF
>.|TRBJ2-1|.|TRBV14
TGTGCCAGCAGCCAAGGACCTAGCTCCTACAATGAGCAGTTCTTC
CASSQGPSSYNEQFF
>.|TRBJ1-2|TRBD1|TRBV18
TGTGCCAGCTCACCGCAGGGACAGGGAAGGGCGAGCTACACCTTC
CASSPQGQGRASYTF
>many|TRBJ1-3|.|TRBV20-1
TGCAGTGCTAGGCTGAGATGGGGCGGAAACACCATATATTTT
CSARLRWGGNTIYF
>many|TRBJ2-1|.|TRBV29-1
TGCAGCGTTGGGATAATCCGGGGGCTGAACAATGAGCAGTTCTTC
CSVGIIRGLNNEQFF
>.|TRBJ2-5|TRBD1|TRBV29-1
TGCAGCGTGGGAAGGGGTGGGACAGGTGAGGAGGAGACCCAGTACTTC
CSVGRGGTGEEETQYF
>few|TRBJ2-3|TRBD2|TRBV5-4
TGTGCCAGCACCTCCGGGGGGGGTACAGATACGCAGTATTTT
CASTSGGGTDTQYF
>.|TRBJ2-7|.|TRBV19
TGTGCCAGTGGGCGGGGGCCCACCTACGAGCAGTACTTC
CASGRGPTYEQYF
>few|TRBJ2-1|TRBD2|TRBV4-3
TGCGCCAGCAGCCAAGCTTCGACTAGCGGGGGGGGCGACGAGCAGTTCTTC
CASSQASTSGGGDEQFF
>many|TRBJ1-1|.|TRBV6-6
TGTGCCAGCAGTTATACCGGGGACACTGAAGCTTTCTTT
CASSYTGDTEAFF
>many|TRBJ2-5|.|TRBV7-2
TGTGCCAGCAGCAGGGGGAGGGCTGGAAAGACCCAGTACTTC
CASSRGRAGKTQYF
>few|TRBJ2-7|TRBD2|TRBV5-6
TGTGCCAAGGGACTAGCGGGGTTCTACGAGCAGTACTTC
CAKGLAGFYEQYF
>many|TRBJ2-3|.|TRBV24-1
TGTGCCACCAGTGATTCAGGTGGCACAGATACGCAGTATTTT
CATSDSGGTDTQYF
>many|TRBJ2-5|.|TRBV4-3
TGCGCCAGCAGCCAAGAAGCGAGGGTCAGGGAAGAGACCCAGTACTTC
CASSQEARVREETQYF
>many|TRBJ2-3|.|TRBV24-1
TGTGCCACCAGTTCTAGCGATACGCAGTATTTT
CATSSSDTQYF
>few|TRBJ1-2|.|TRBV12-3/TRBV12-4
TGTGCCAGCAGTTTTGCTTACTCTGGCTACACCTTC
CASSFAYSGYTF
>many|TRBJ2-5|TRBD2|TRBV20-1
TGCAGTGCTATCCTAGCGGGGAATCAAGAGACCCAGTACTTC
CSAILAGNQETQYF
>many|TRBJ2-2|.|TRBV28
TGTGCCAGCAGTCGGTCATTCACCGGGGAGCTGTTTTTT
CASSRSFTGELFF
>many|TRBJ1-4|.|TRBV9
TGTGCCAGCAGCGTAGGTGGGCAGGGGACTAATGAAAAACTGTTTTTT
CASSVGGQGTNEKLFF
>few|TRBJ2-1|TRBD2|TRBV20-1
TGCTGTGCTAGTGCGGCGGGGGGGCATTCCTACAATGAGCAGTTCTTC
CCASAAGGHSYNEQFF
>many|TRBJ2-1|.|TRBV7-9
TGCGCCAGCAGCTTGGCCAATGAGCAGTTCTTC
CASSLANEQFF
>many|TRBJ2-1|.|TRBV7-2
TGTGCCAGCAGCTTATTTGGTAGGCTCTACTACAATGAGCAGTTCTTC
CASSLFGRLYYNEQFF
>.|TRBJ2-5|.|TRBV20-1
TGCAGTGCAAAGGTCGAGGGCAGGGAGACCCAGTACTTC
CSAKVEGRETQYF
>.|TRBJ1-4|.|TRBV19
TGTGCCAGTAGTACCAACCTCGGTGAAAAACTGTTTTTT
CASSTNLGEKLFF
>many|TRBJ2-1|TRBD2|TRBV4-2
TGTGCCAGCAGCCAAGAAACGGGGGGGCTACATGAGCAGTTCTTC
CASSQETGGLHEQFF
>few|TRBJ1-1|.|TRBV6-1
TGTGCCAGCACCCTCAGTCCGATGGTGAGGGACACTGAAGCTTTCTTT
CASTLSPMVRDTEAFF
>many|TRBJ2-3|.|TRBV6-5
TGTGCCAGCAGGCCCCGGGGGGTAGGGGGTGATACGCAGTATTTT
CASRPRGVGGDTQYF
>few|TRBJ2-3|.|TRBV4-1
TGCGCCAGCAGCCAAGAATGGAAAGGGATGGATACGCAGTATTTT
CASSQEWKGMDTQYF
>many|TRBJ2-7|.|TRBV10-3
TGTGCCATCAGTGAGTGGGAGCGGTCGTCCTACGAGCAGTACTTC
CAISEWERSSYEQYF
>many|TRBJ1-4|.|TRBV5-1
TGCGCCAGCAGAAATCTCGCGGCAGGCACTAATGAAAAACTGTTTTTT
CASRNLAAGTNEKLFF
>few|TRBJ2-7|.|TRBV30
TGTGCCTGGAGGGAAAACGAACCCCCACGTGGGGATCGTTACGAGCAGTACTTC
CAWRENEPPRGDRYEQYF